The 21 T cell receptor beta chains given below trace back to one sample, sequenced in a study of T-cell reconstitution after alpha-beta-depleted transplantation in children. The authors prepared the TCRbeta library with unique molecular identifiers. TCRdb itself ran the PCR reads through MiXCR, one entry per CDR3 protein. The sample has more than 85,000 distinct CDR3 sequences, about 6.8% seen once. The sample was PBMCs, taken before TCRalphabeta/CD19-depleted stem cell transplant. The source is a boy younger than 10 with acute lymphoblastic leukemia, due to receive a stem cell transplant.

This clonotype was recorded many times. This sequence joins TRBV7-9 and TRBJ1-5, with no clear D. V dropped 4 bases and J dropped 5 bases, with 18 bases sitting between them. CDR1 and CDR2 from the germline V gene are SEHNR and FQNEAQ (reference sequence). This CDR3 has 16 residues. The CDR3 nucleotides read TGTGCCAGCAGCTCTACACCAGGCGGGGTGGATCAGCCCCAGCATTTT. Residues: CASSSTPGGVDQPQHF.

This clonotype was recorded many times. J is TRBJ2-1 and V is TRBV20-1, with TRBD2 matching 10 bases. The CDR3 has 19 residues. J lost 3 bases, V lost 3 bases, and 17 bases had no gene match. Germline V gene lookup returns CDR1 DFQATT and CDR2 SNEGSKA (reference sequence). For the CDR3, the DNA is TGCAGTGCTAGTATTGGCGGTAGCGGGGGGCCCCCTTACTACAATGAGCAGTTCTTC. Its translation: CSASIGGSGGPPYYNEQFF.

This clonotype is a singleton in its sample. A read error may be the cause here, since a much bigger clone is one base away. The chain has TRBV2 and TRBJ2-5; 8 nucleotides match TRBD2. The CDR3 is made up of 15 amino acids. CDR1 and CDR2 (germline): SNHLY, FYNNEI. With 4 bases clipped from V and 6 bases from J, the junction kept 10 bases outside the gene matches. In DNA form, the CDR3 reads TGTGCCAGCAGTGGGGCGGGGGGTTTACAACAGACCCAGTACTTC. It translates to CASSGAGGLQQTQYF.

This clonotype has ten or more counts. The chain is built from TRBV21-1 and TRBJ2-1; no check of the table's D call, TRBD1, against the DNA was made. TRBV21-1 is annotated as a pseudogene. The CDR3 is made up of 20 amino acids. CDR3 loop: CASRAKGGQGHLPAPAEQFF. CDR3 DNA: TGTGCCAGCAGGGCTAAAGGGGGACAGGGCCATCTCCCCGCTCCGGCTGAGCAGTTCTTC.

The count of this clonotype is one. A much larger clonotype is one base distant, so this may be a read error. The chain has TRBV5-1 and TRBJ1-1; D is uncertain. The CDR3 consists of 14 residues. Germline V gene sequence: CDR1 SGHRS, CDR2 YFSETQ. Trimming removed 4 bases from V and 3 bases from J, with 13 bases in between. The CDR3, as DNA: TGCGCCAGCAGCCCGAGGGCGAAATACACTGAAGCTTTCTTT. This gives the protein CASSPRAKYTEAFF.

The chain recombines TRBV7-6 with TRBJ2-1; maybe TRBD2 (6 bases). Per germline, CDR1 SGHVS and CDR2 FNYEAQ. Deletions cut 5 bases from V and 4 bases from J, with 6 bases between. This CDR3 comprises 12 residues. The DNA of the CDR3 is TGTGCCAGCAGCGGGGGGTACAATGAGCAGTTCTTC. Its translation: CASSGGYNEQFF.

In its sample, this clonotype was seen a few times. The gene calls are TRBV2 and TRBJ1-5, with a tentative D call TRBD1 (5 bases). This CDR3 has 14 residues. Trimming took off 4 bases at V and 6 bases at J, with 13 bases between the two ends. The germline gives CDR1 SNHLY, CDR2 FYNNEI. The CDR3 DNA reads TGTGCCAGCAGTGTTCAAGGTGGGGGTCAGCCCCAGCATTTT. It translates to CASSVQGGGQPQHF. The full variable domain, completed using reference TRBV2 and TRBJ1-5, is EPEVTQTPSHQVTQMGQEVILRCVPISNHLYFYWYRQILGQKVEFLVSFYNNEISEKSEIFDDQFSVERPDGSNFTLKIRSTKLEDSAMYFCASSVQGGGQPQHFGDGTRLSIL.

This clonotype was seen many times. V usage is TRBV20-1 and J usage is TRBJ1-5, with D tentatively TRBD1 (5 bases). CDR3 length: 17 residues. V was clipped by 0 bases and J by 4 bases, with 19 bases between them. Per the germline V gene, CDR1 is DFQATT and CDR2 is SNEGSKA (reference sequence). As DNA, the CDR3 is TGCAGTGCTAGAGATAAGGGCCGTGGGGGAGGGAATCAGCCCCAGCATTTT. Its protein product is CSARDKGRGGGNQPQHF.

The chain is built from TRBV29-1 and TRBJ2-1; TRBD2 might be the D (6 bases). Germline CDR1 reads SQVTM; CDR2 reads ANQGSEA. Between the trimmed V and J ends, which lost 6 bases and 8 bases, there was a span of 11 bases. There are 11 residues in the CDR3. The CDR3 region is CSVGGVYEQFF. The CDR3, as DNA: TGCAGCGTAGGAGGGGTATATGAGCAGTTCTTC.

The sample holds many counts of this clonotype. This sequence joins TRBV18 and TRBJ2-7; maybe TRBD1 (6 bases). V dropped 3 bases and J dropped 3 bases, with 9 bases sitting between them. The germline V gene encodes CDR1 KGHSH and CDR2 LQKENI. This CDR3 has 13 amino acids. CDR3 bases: TGTGCCAGCTCACCGGACAGCATCTACGAGCAGTACTTC. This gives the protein CASSPDSIYEQYF.

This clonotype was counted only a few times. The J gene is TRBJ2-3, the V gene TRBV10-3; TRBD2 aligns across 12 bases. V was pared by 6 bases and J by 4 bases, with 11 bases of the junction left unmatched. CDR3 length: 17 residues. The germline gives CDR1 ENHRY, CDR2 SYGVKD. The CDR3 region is CAIRTPSGGARADTQYF. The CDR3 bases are TGTGCCATCAGGACCCCTAGCGGGGGGGCCAGGGCAGATACGCAGTATTTT.

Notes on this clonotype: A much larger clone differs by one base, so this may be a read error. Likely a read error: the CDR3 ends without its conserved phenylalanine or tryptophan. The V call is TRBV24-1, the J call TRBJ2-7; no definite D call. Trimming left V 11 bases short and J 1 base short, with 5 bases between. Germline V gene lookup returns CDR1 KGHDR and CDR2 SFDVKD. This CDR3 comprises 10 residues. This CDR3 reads CANLSYEQYS. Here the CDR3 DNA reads TGTGCCAACTTATCCTACGAGCAGTACTCC.

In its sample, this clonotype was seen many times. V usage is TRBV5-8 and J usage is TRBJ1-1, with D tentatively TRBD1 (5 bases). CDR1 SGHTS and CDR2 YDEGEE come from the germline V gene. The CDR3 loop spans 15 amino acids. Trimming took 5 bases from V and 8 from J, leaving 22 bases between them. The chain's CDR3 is CASRDRNLNMREAFF. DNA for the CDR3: TGTGCCAGCAGAGACAGAAACCTAAACATGAGGGAAGCTTTCTTT.

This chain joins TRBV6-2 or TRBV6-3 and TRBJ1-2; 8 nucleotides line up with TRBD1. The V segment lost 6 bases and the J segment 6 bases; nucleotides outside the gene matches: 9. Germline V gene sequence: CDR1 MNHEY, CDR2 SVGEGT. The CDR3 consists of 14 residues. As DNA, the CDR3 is TGTGCCAGCAGCGAGCGAGCAGGGGGCAATGGCTACACCTTC. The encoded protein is CASSERAGGNGYTF.

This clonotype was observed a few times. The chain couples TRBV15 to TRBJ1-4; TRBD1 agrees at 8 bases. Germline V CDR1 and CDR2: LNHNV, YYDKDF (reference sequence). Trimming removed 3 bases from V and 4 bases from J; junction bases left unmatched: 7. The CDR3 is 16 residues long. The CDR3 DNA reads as TGTGCCACCAGCAGCGGAACAGGGGGGTATAATGAAAAACTGTTTTTT. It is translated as CATSSGTGGYNEKLFF.

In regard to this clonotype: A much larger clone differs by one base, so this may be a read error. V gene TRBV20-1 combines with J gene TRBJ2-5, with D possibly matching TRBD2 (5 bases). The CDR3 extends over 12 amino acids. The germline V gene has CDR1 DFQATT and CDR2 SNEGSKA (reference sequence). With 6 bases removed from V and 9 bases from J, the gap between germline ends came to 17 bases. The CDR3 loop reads CSALSLTEAQYF. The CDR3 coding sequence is TGCAGTGCCCTGAGCCTGACGGAGGCCCAGTACTTC.

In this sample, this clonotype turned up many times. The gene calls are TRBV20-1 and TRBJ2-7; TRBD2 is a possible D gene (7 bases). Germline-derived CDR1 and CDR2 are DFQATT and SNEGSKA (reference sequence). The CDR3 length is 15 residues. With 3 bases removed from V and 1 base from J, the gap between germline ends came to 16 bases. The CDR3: CSASGGPETSYEQYF. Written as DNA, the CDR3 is TGCAGTGCTAGCGGGGGGCCCGAAACGTCCTACGAGCAGTACTTC.

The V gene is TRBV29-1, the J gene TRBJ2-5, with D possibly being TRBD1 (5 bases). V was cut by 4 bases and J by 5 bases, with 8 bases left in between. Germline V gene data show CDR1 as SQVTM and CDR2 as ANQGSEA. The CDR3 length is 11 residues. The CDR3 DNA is TGCAGCGTTGTAAAGGGGGAGACCCAGTACTTC. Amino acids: CSVVKGETQYF.

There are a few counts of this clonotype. Written as DNA, the CDR3 is TGCGCCAGCAGCTTTAGGGAGAGCACAGATACGCAGTATTTT. The encoded protein is CASSFRESTDTQYF. The chain recombines TRBV5-1 with TRBJ2-3; D perhaps matches TRBD2 (5 bases). CDR3 length equals 14 residues. Trimming pared 2 bases from V and 0 bases from J, leaving 7 bases between. The V gene's germline CDR1 is SGHRS and CDR2 YFSETQ.

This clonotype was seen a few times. CDR3 in amino acids: CASSQVMGTEDAFF. The CDR3 region has the DNA TGTGCCAGCAGCCAAGTCATGGGGACGGAGGACGCTTTCTTT. The chain combines TRBV3-1 with TRBJ1-1; D perhaps matches TRBD1 (5 bases). The germline V gene encodes CDR1 LGHDT and CDR2 YNNKEL (reference sequence). The CDR3 has 14 amino acids. V was cut by 1 base and J by 11 bases, with 17 bases left in between.

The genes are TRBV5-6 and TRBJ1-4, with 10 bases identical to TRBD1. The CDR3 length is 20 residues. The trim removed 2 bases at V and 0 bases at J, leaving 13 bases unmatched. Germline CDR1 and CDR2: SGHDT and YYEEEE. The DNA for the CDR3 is TGTGCCAGCAGCTTCACTCCCGGGACAGGGGCGTTTGCAACTAATGAAAAACTGTTTTTT. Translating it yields CASSFTPGTGAFATNEKLFF.